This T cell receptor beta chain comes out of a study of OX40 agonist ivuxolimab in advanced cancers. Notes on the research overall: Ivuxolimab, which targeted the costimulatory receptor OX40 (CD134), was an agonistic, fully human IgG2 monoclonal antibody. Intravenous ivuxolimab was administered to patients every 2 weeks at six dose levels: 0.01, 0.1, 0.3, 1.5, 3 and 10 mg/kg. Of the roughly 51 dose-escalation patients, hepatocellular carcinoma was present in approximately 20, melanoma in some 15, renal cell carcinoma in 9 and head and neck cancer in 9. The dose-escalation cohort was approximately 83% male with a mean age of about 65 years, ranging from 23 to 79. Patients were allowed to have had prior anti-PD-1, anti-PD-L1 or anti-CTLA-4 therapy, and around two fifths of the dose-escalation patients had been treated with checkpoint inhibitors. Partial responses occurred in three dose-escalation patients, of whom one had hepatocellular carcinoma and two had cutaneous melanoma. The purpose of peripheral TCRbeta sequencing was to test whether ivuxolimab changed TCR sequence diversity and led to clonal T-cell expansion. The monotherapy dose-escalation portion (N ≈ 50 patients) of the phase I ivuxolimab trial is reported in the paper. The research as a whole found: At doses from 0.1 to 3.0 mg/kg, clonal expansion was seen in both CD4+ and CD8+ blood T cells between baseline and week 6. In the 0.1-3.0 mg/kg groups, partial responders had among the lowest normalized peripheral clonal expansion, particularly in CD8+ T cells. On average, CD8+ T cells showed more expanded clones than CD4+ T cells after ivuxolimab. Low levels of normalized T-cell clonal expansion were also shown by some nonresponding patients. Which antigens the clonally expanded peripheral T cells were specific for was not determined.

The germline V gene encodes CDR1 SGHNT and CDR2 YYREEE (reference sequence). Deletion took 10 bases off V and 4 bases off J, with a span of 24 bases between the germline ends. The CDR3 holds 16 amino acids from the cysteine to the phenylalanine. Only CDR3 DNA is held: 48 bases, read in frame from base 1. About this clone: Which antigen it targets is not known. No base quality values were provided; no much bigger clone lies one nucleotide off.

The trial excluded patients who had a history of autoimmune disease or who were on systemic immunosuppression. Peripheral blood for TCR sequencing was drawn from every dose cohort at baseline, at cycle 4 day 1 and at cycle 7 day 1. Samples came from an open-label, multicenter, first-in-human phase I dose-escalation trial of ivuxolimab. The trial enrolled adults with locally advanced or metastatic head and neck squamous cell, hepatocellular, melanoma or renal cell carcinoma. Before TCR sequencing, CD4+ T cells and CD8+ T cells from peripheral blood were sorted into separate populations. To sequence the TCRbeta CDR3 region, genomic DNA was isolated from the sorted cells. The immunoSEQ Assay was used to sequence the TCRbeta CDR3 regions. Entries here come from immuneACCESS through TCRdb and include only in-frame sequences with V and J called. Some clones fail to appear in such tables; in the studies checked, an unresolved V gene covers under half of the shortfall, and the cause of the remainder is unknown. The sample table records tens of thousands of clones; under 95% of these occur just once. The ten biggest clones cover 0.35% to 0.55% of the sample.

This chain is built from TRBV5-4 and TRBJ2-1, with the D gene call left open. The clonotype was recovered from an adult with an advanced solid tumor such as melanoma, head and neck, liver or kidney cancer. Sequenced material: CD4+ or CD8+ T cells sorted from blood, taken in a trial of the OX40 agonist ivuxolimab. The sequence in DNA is TGTGCCTCGGCGAACTCCCTCAATTCGGCGTACAATGAGCAGTTCTTC. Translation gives CASANSLNSAYNEQFF.